This T cell receptor (beta chain) was obtained from a study of breast tumors, draining lymph nodes, adjacent tissues. Germline V gene data show CDR1 as SEHNR and CDR2 as FQNEAQ (reference sequence). The V gene lost 2 bases and the J gene lost 6 bases, with 8 bases spanning the gap. The CDR3 spans 12 residues. Whole-study findings and limits: Tumor TCR diversity was below lymph nodes but above nontumor tissue. Tumor and nontumor repertoires were significantly more similar in luminal-like than in basal-like breast cancer.

This clonotype showed up many times. Its antigen is unknown. One entry per CDR3 protein results from TCRdb running MiXCR on the multiplex PCR reads. The sample contains some 140,000 distinct CDR3 sequences, around 20% of which appear only once. Axillary draining lymph nodes of breast cancer patients supplied the node samples. The receptor's source is a female donor with breast cancer. Some clones in this sample may be carry-over from other donors' samples. The chain joins TRBV7-9 to TRBJ2-7; D is perhaps TRBD1 (6 bases). Source material: axillary lymph node tissue. CDR3 nucleotide sequence: TGTGCCAGCAGCTTAACAGGGCCCGAGCAGTACTTC. Amino acid sequence: CASSLTGPEQYF.